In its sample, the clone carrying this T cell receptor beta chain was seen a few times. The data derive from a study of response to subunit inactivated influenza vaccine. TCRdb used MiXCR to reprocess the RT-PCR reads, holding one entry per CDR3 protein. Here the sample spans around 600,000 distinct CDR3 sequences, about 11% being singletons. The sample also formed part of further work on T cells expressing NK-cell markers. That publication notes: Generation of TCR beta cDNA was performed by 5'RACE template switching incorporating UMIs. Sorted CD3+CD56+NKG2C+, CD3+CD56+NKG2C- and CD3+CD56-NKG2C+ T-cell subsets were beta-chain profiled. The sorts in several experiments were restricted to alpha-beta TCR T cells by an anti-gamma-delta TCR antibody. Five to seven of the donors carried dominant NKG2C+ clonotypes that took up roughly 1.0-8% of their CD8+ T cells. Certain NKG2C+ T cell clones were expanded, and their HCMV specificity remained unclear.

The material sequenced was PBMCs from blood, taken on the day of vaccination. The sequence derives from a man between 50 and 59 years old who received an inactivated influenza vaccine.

CDR3 protein: CATSGGRGRNYEQYF. CDR3 DNA sequence: TGTGCCACCAGCGGAGGTAGGGGGCGAAACTACGAGCAGTACTTC. The chain uses TRBV15 and TRBJ2-7; 7 bases align to TRBD1. Trimming removed 5 bases from V and 3 bases from J; junction bases left unmatched: 10. CDR1 is LNHNV and CDR2 is YYDKDF in the germline V gene (reference sequence). CDR3 length: 15 residues.